What follows is one TCR beta chain and its context. Its antigen is not identified. This entry is derived from a study of radiotherapy plus CTLA-4 blockade in lung cancer. Findings and caveats of the study: Early shifts in blood T cell clones, with interferon-beta, reportedly predicted response best. Subsequent to radiotherapy plus ipilimumab, tumor-derived TCR clones underwent expansion in blood.

Lung cancer patients with chemo-refractory metastatic non-small-cell disease were given focal radiation plus CTLA-4 blockade with ipilimumab. The assay was immunoSEQ multiplex PCR, and TCRdb's table has in-frame clones only and misses some. The table lists more than 95,000 clones, around 79% of them singletons, with 2.5% to 3% in the top ten. CDR1 is MNHNY, CDR2 SVGAGI, per germline (reference sequence). The V segment lost 6 bases and the J segment 5 bases; nucleotides outside the gene matches: 0. The CDR3 is made up of 12 amino acids. V usage is TRBV6-6 and J usage is TRBJ2-2; 7 nucleotides match TRBD2. This TCR was sampled from a human donor with non-small cell lung cancer who had a partial response to radiotherapy plus ipilimumab. Some clones in this sample may be carry-over from other donors' samples. The sequenced sample was peripheral blood, obtained from a patient treated with radiotherapy plus ipilimumab. CDR3 nucleotide sequence: TGTGCCAGCAGACTAGCGACCGGGGAGCTGTTTTTT. Translated, it gives CASRLATGELFF.